Below are 5 T cell receptor beta chains sequenced from a single sample in a study of shared clonotypes between healthy human individuals. Measured with immunoSEQ multiplex PCR; TCRdb has only the in-frame clones, and not every one. The table includes around 2.5 million clones, 80% to 95% detected once. Sequencing used naive CD4+ T cells from PBMCs. Subset: CD45RA+ positively selected. Source of these receptors: a man aged 18 to 29 in good health. Some clones in this sample may be carry-over from other donors' samples.

On this clone: This sample also contains other DNA sequences that code for the same CDR3. The chain uses TRBV5-1 and TRBJ2-5, with 7 bases aligning to TRBD1. This CDR3 is 13 amino acids long. V dropped 3 bases and J dropped 3; count of bases not matched to a gene: 2. Germline assignment: CDR1 SGHRS and CDR2 YFSETQ. The CDR3 DNA reads TGCGCCAGCAGCTCGGACAGGAAAGAGACCCAGTACTTC. This codes for CASSSDRKETQYF. The full variable domain, its missing parts supplied by reference TRBV5-1 and TRBJ2-5, is KAGVTQTPRYLIKTRGQQVTLSCSPISGHRSVSWYQQTPGQGLQFLFEYFSETQRNKGNFPGRFSGRQFSNSRSEMNVSTLELGDSALYLCASSSDRKETQYFGPGTRLLVL.

The chain employs TRBV11-2 and TRBJ1-2; D ambiguous. The CDR3 extends over 14 amino acids. Germline assignment: CDR1 SGHAT and CDR2 FQNNGV. Trimming pared 7 bases from V and 2 bases from J, leaving 14 bases between. The CDR3 loop reads CASNYRWQNYGYTF. CDR3 nucleotide sequence: TGTGCCAGCAACTACCGGTGGCAGAACTATGGCTACACCTTC.

V gene TRBV6-1 combines with J gene TRBJ2-1; D is undetermined. Between the trimmed V and J ends, which lost 3 bases and 0 bases, there was a span of 9 bases. This CDR3 has 15 residues. Germline CDR1 is MNHNS and CDR2 is SASEGT. The CDR3 sequence: CASSELFLSYNEQFF. In nucleotides, the CDR3 is TGTGCCAGCAGTGAGTTATTCCTCTCCTACAATGAGCAGTTCTTC.

The V gene is TRBV2, the J gene TRBJ1-3, with D perhaps TRBD1 (6 bases). This CDR3 region has 13 residues. V lost 6 bases to trimming and J lost 2 bases, with 8 bases between them. CDR1 and CDR2 from the germline V gene are SNHLY and FYNNEI. The CDR3 DNA reads TGTGCCAGCAGAGGGGGAACTGGAAACACCATATATTTT. It yields the protein CASRGGTGNTIYF.

The chain couples TRBV28 to TRBJ2-2; D may be TRBD2 (6 bases). Trimming cost V 6 bases and J 2 bases, with 13 bases left between them. Germline V gene data show CDR1 as MDHEN and CDR2 as SYDVKM. The CDR3 has 15 amino acids. This CDR3 reads CASRGLAKNTGELFF. Here the CDR3 DNA reads TGTGCCAGCAGAGGGCTAGCGAAAAACACCGGGGAGCTGTTTTTT.